Presented here are 29 T cell receptor beta chains from one specimen sequenced in a study of molecular identifiers for immune sequencing clone quantification. TCRdb redid the calling of the PCR reads with MiXCR, one entry per CDR3 protein. The data contain approximately 97,000 distinct CDR3 sequences, approximately 24% of them singletons. The material sequenced was naive CD8+ T cells from blood, with Jurkat cell RNA spiked in. The subset is: FACS-sorted CD8+CD4-CCR7+CD45RA+ naive T cells. Receptor source: a human donor in good health. Some libraries in this study had Jurkat cell RNA spiked in.

This clonotype has a count of ten or more. The chain combines TRBV10-3 with TRBJ1-1, with TRBD1 identical over 7 bases. The V segment lost 10 bases and the J segment 6 bases; nucleotides outside the gene matches: 8. The CDR3 extends over 12 amino acids. Per the germline V gene, CDR1 is ENHRY and CDR2 is SYGVKD. The CDR3 coding sequence is TGTGCCACCAGACAGGGCGGATCTGAAGCTTTCTTT. This gives the protein CATRQGGSEAFF.

A word on this clonotype: A much larger clone differs by one base, so this may be a read error. The chain employs TRBV6-2 or TRBV6-3 and TRBJ2-2; TRBD2 matches at 9 bases. The CDR3 totals 14 residues. Looked up from germline, CDR1 is MNHEY and CDR2 is SVGEGT. CDR3 DNA: TGTGCCAGCACCCTAGCGGGGAACCCCGGGGAGCTGTTTTTT. Its protein product is CASTLAGNPGELFF.

This clonotype was seen ten or more times. CDR3 in amino acids: CASSLDSVYNEQFF. The CDR3 DNA sequence: TGTGCCAGCAGCTTAGATTCGGTTTACAATGAGCAGTTCTTC. The chain recombines TRBV13 with TRBJ2-1; D gene ambiguous. V was shortened by 1 base and J by 4 bases, with 8 bases between the two germline ends. The germline V gene encodes CDR1 PRHDT and CDR2 FYEKMQ (reference sequence). The CDR3 covers 14 residues.

This clonotype was seen more than once but under ten times. The V gene is TRBV5-6, the J gene TRBJ2-5; D remains unclear. Trimming removed 4 bases from V and 0 bases from J, with 4 bases in between. Germline CDR1 SGHDT, CDR2 YYEEEE. CDR3 size: 12 residues. Here the CDR3 DNA reads TGTGCCAGCAGCGAGGACCAAGAGACCCAGTACTTC. The encoded protein is CASSEDQETQYF.

As regards this clonotype: A much more abundant neighbour one base away suggests this may be a read error. As DNA, the CDR3 is TGTGCCAGTAGTATCCAGGGAACGAGTCAGCCCCAGCATTTT. It specifies CASSIQGTSQPQHF. The chain couples TRBV19 to TRBJ1-5; D might be TRBD1 (5 bases). The V and J ends lost 3 bases and 6 bases respectively, with 12 bases between them. The germline gives CDR1 LNHDA, CDR2 SQIVND (reference sequence). The CDR3 is 14 residues long.

To note about this clonotype: It may be a read error: a sequence one base away is much more abundant. V is TRBV4-1 and J is TRBJ1-4; D remains unclear. This CDR3 has 15 residues. Germline V gives CDR1 MGHRA, CDR2 YSYEKL. CDR3 residues: CASSQPAGPNGKLFF. The CDR3 coding sequence is TGCGCCAGCAGCCAGCCAGCGGGCCCTAATGGAAAACTGTTTTTT.

The table lists this clonotype with many counts. The chain employs TRBV6-2 or TRBV6-3 and TRBJ1-5; D remains unclear. Trimming removed 5 bases from V and 0 bases from J, with 2 bases in between. The germline V gene encodes CDR1 MNHEY and CDR2 SVGEGT. This CDR3 is built from 12 residues. CDR3 in amino acids: CASSLSNQPQHF. The CDR3 bases are TGTGCCAGCAGTCTTAGCAATCAGCCCCAGCATTTT.

With respect to this clonotype: A read error may account for a junction end that differs from germline. The rearrangement joins TRBV7-4 to TRBJ1-5; D call uncertain. The CDR3 is 19 amino acids. Germline loops: CDR1 SGHVT, CDR2 SQSDAQ. The CDR3 loop is CASSLARTAAGVGNQPQHF. The CDR3, as DNA: TGTGCCAGCAGCTTAGCGCGGACCGCCGCCGGGGTGGGCAATCAACCCCAGCATTTT.

Of note for this clonotype: This may be a read error: a much more frequent sequence differs by one nucleotide. The CDR3 DNA sequence: TGTGCCTGCAGTAACAGGGCGGAGTTGAACACTGAAGCTTTCTTT. This gives the protein CACSNRAELNTEAFF. The chain combines TRBV5-6 with TRBJ1-1; maybe TRBD1 (6 bases). Germline CDR1 reads SGHDT; CDR2 reads YYEEEE. The length of the CDR3 is 15 residues.

Worth noting for this clonotype: One junction end disagrees with the germline gene, perhaps due to a read error. The rearrangement uses TRBV27 and TRBJ2-7, with D maybe TRBD2 (6 bases). There are 14 residues in the CDR3. Germline loops: CDR1 MNHEY, CDR2 SMNVEV (reference sequence). CDR3 protein: CDSSPGLNIYEQYF. The CDR3 region has the DNA TGTGACAGCAGCCCGGGACTCAACATATACGAGCAGTACTTC.

Comments on this clonotype: A single base separates this from a much larger clone, so it may be a read error. In this CDR3 the conserved last residue, phenylalanine or tryptophan, is missing, so a read error is likely. V usage is TRBV5-1 and J usage is TRBJ2-7, with D possibly being TRBD1 (5 bases). The CDR3 runs to 13 residues. Germline V CDR1 and CDR2: SGHRS, YFSETQ. The V end lost 0 bases, the J end lost 3 bases, and 7 bases lay between the germline ends. Here the CDR3 DNA reads TGCGCCAGCAGCTTGGCCAGGGACTACGAGCAGTACCTC. Its protein is CASSLARDYEQYL.

Turning to this clonotype: Possible read error: a much larger clone is one base away. This chain connects TRBV19 to TRBJ1-5; D not certain. Germline CDR1 LNHDA, CDR2 SQIVND (reference sequence). Trimming removed 6 bases from V and 4 bases from J, with 13 bases in between. The CDR3 is made up of 14 amino acids. The CDR3 DNA follows: TGTGCCAGTAGGCCCCTGGGTTTTAATCAGCCCCAGCATTTT. Translation gives CASRPLGFNQPQHF.

This clonotype occurred many times. The rearrangement links TRBV21-1 to TRBJ2-5; the table calls TRBD2, which could not be checked here. TRBV21-1 is listed as a pseudogene. The CDR3 length is 15 residues. Here the CDR3 reads CASSGLAGGRETQYF. As DNA, the CDR3 is TGTGCCAGCAGCGGACTAGCGGGGGGCAGGGAGACCCAGTACTTC.

V and J are TRBV14 and TRBJ2-1; 7 bases align to TRBD1. The germline CDR1 and CDR2 sequences are SGHDN and FVKESK. After removal of 2 bases from V and 5 bases from J, the junction contained 6 bases not matched to a gene. The CDR3 has 15 amino acids. CDR3 protein: CASSQSRDSDNEQFF. The CDR3 DNA reads TGTGCCAGCAGCCAAAGCCGGGACAGCGACAATGAGCAGTTCTTC.

This clonotype was seen many times. The rearrangement joins TRBV27 to TRBJ2-3, with D maybe TRBD1 (5 bases). In germline, CDR1 is MNHEY, CDR2 SMNVEV (reference sequence). With 4 bases removed from V and 0 bases from J, the gap between germline ends came to 11 bases. CDR3 size: 15 residues. As DNA, the CDR3 is TGTGCCAGCAGTTATAGACAGACAAGCACAGATACGCAGTATTTT. Its translation: CASSYRQTSTDTQYF.

The genes are TRBV11-2 and TRBJ2-7; 11 bases match TRBD1. V gave up 5 bases and J gave up 0 bases; unmatched junction bases: 6. The CDR3 sequence is 16 residues long. CDR1 SGHAT and CDR2 FQNNGV come from the germline V gene. For the CDR3, the DNA is TGTGCCAGCAGCGCAGGGGGACAGGGGGTCTCCTACGAGCAGTACTTC. Protein product: CASSAGGQGVSYEQYF.

Notes on this clonotype: A much larger clone sits a single nucleotide away, making a read error possible. The chain uses TRBV29-1 and TRBJ2-3, with D tentatively TRBD1 or TRBD2 (5 bases each). The CDR3 is 15 residues long. Looked up from germline, CDR1 is SQVTM and CDR2 is ANQGSEA. The CDR3 DNA is TGCAGCGTTGATTTAGGGGACCAGAGCACAGCTACGCAGTATTTT. It specifies CSVDLGDQSTATQYF.

There are many counts of this clonotype. The rearrangement uses TRBV4-1 and TRBJ2-7; 8 nucleotides line up with TRBD1. Germline CDR1 is MGHRA and CDR2 is YSYEKL. V trimming: 3 bases; J trimming: 3 bases; junction bases outside the gene matches: 7. The CDR3 has 15 residues. The DNA of the CDR3 is TGCGCCAGCAGCCACACCGGGACAGGAAACTACGAGCAGTACTTC. It encodes CASSHTGTGNYEQYF.

This clonotype was picked up many times. The chain uses TRBV19 and TRBJ1-5; D possibly corresponds to TRBD1 (5 bases). The germline gives CDR1 LNHDA, CDR2 SQIVND (reference sequence). The CDR3 consists of 15 residues. The germline V and J ends were trimmed by 1 base and 7 bases, with 14 bases remaining between them. CDR3 residues: CASSIGSRGRQPQHF. CDR3 sequence (DNA): TGTGCCAGTAGTATAGGTTCTCGGGGCCGGCAGCCCCAGCATTTT.

This clonotype was picked up many times. The CDR3 sequence: CASSEGRGNEQYF. The CDR3 nucleotides read TGTGCCAGCAGTGAAGGCAGGGGGAACGAGCAGTACTTC. This sequence joins TRBV7-9 and TRBJ2-7; 7 bases fit TRBD1. The CDR3 has 13 amino acids. Germline V lookup: CDR1 SEHNR, CDR2 FQNEAQ (reference sequence). The ends lost 6 bases at V and 5 bases at J; junction bases unmatched: 7.

This clonotype was seen ten or more times. This rearrangement joins TRBV20-1 to TRBJ2-3; weak D call: TRBD2 (6 bases). The CDR3 runs to 11 residues. V lost 5 bases and J lost 8, with 11 bases in between. Germline loops: CDR1 DFQATT, CDR2 SNEGSKA (reference sequence). CDR3 amino acids: CSARDSVTQYF. CDR3 nucleotide sequence: TGCAGTGCTCGGGACTCCGTTACGCAGTATTTT.

This clonotype was seen repeatedly, ten times or more. The chain uses TRBV19 and TRBJ2-7, with TRBD1 as a possible D gene (5 bases). Per the germline V gene, CDR1 is LNHDA and CDR2 is SQIVND (reference sequence). Trimming left V 3 bases short and J 1 base short, with 13 bases between. There are 15 residues in the CDR3. The CDR3 reads CASSIGVSGSYEQYF. In nucleotides, the CDR3 is TGTGCCAGTAGTATTGGCGTCTCAGGGTCCTACGAGCAGTACTTC.

This clonotype appeared a few times. The chain uses TRBV7-2 and TRBJ2-5; TRBD2 might be the D (7 bases). The CDR3 covers 17 residues. With 5 bases removed from V and 5 bases from J, the gap between germline ends came to 24 bases. Germline CDR1 SGHTA, CDR2 FQGNSA. DNA for the CDR3: TGTGCCAGCAGCCAGACGTCCGGAGCGGAGGGGGGGGAGACCCAGTACTTC. Protein sequence: CASSQTSGAEGGETQYF.

This clonotype was seen more than once but under ten times. The chain is built from TRBV30 and TRBJ1-2, with D perhaps matching TRBD1 (5 bases). Trimming cost V 3 bases and J 2 bases, with 10 bases left between them. The length of the CDR3 is 13 residues. Germline-derived CDR1 and CDR2 are GTSNPN and SVGIG (reference sequence). The CDR3 spells CAWSGTKNYGYTF. CDR3 bases: TGTGCCTGGAGCGGGACCAAAAACTATGGCTACACCTTC.

This clonotype was seen ten or more times. The genes are TRBV6-5 and TRBJ2-5, with D unresolved. V lost 4 bases, J lost 3 bases, and 6 bases lay in between. CDR3 length: 12 amino acids. Per the germline V gene, CDR1 is MNHEY and CDR2 is SVGAGI. CDR3 in DNA: TGTGCCAGCAGTTCTAGTGAAGAGACCCAGTACTTC. Protein: CASSSSEETQYF.

Note on this clonotype: This may arise from a read error, as a much more abundant clone is one base away. This chain uses TRBV20-1 with TRBJ2-6, with 7 bases identical to TRBD1. CDR1 is DFQATT and CDR2 is SNEGSKA in the germline V gene (reference sequence). V dropped 3 bases and J dropped 1; count of bases not matched to a gene: 3. This CDR3 spans 15 amino acids. The CDR3 bases are TGCAGTGCTAGCATGGACAGGTCTGGGGCCAACGTCCTGACTTTC. This codes for CSASMDRSGANVLTF.

This clonotype was observed a handful of times. The chain links TRBV13 to TRBJ2-1; D unclear. CDR1 is PRHDT, CDR2 FYEKMQ, per germline (reference sequence). Trimming stripped 2 bases from V and 6 bases from J, with 5 bases between. The CDR3 has 12 amino acids. The CDR3 DNA sequence: TGTGCCAGCAGCTTAAGATTCAATGAGCAGTTCTTC. This codes for CASSLRFNEQFF.

A word on this clonotype: The junction departs from the called germline gene at one end, perhaps through a read error. The chain employs TRBV5-8 and TRBJ2-3; unclear D gene. The V gene's germline CDR1 is SGHTS and CDR2 YDEGEE. This CDR3 has 18 amino acids. The CDR3 spells CASNLATGSVGFKDTQYF. CDR3 DNA sequence: TGTGCCAGCAACTTGGCCACGGGTTCGGTTGGTTTCAAGGATACGCAGTATTTT. Full variable domain (outside the CDR3, taken from reference TRBV5-8 and TRBJ2-3): EAGVTQSPTHLIKTRGQQATLRCSPISGHTSVYWYQQALGLGLQFLLWYDEGEERNRGNFPPRFSGRQFPNYSSELNVNALELEDSALYLCASNLATGSVGFKDTQYFGPGTRLTVL.

This clonotype turned up a few times. This sequence joins TRBV4-1 and TRBJ2-7; a possible D gene is TRBD1 (6 bases). CDR3 length: 15 residues. V was clipped by 0 bases and J by 5 bases, with 14 bases between them. Looked up from germline, CDR1 is MGHRA and CDR2 is YSYEKL. CDR3 sequence reads: CASSQDAAGVNEQYF. CDR3 in DNA: TGCGCCAGCAGCCAAGATGCGGCAGGGGTCAACGAGCAGTACTTC.